A selection of T cell receptor beta chains follows, all from one sample in a study of T-cell memory formation after mild COVID-19. TCRdb analysed the 5' RACE reads with MiXCR anew, one entry per CDR3 protein. Here the sample spans 55,000 to 65,000 distinct CDR3 sequences, 9% to 9.5% being singletons. Sequenced sample: PBMCs or a T cell subset sorted from them (not recorded which). These receptors all come from a man between 18 and 35 years old who had mild COVID-19 (a few samples of this study predate the infection). Cell type and time point are not known. Each CDR3 is given without its conserved first and last residue. Each record gives: V gene, J gene, D gene, CDR3 protein. The D gene is left open where the match is weak.

v_call: TRBV18
j_call: TRBJ1-3
d_call: NA
cdr3_aa: ASSLRGFSGNTIY

v_call: TRBV7-2
j_call: TRBJ1-3
d_call: NA
cdr3_aa: ASTSDSGNTIY

v_call: TRBV5-1
j_call: TRBJ1-2
d_call: TRBD1
cdr3_aa: ASTAQGADGGYT

v_call: TRBV7-2
j_call: TRBJ2-3
d_call: NA
cdr3_aa: ASSSALGTDTQY

v_call: TRBV10-3
j_call: TRBJ2-3
d_call: NA
cdr3_aa: AISIAADTQY

v_call: TRBV5-1
j_call: TRBJ1-1
d_call: NA
cdr3_aa: ASSLVVMGTEAF

v_call: TRBV7-2
j_call: TRBJ2-7
d_call: NA
cdr3_aa: ASTYGGAGVSEQY

v_call: TRBV4-2
j_call: TRBJ2-7
d_call: TRBD1
cdr3_aa: ASSRGQGYEQY

v_call: TRBV7-2
j_call: TRBJ2-1
d_call: NA
cdr3_aa: ASSPWGGFSSYNEQF

v_call: TRBV5-6
j_call: TRBJ2-3
d_call: NA
cdr3_aa: ASSMIGTVITDTQY

v_call: TRBV7-2
j_call: TRBJ1-4
d_call: TRBD1
cdr3_aa: ASSPATGRKLF

v_call: TRBV18
j_call: TRBJ2-3
d_call: NA
cdr3_aa: ASSPGLVSTDTQY

v_call: TRBV5-1
j_call: TRBJ2-2
d_call: NA
cdr3_aa: ASRSSVEVTGELF

v_call: TRBV6-2/TRBV6-3
j_call: TRBJ2-7
d_call: TRBD1
cdr3_aa: ASSYRVGTGMSEQY

v_call: TRBV12-3/TRBV12-4
j_call: TRBJ1-5
d_call: NA
cdr3_aa: ASSFWGVNQPQH